The T cell receptor beta chain under discussion was sequenced for a study of CD8 T cells in ankylosing spondylitis (dated by TCRdb to 2017 to 2019). Study-level background: The study profiled T cell receptor beta repertoires in healthy donors and ankylosing spondylitis patients to find disease-linked TCR variants. In total, the full study cohort was made up of over a hundred healthy donors and approximately 24 ankylosing spondylitis patients. Peripheral blood was sampled, and synovial fluid was also collected from ankylosing spondylitis patients. Points the paper makes about the study in general: The disease-linked clones were reported as significantly enriched in matched synovial fluid samples from ankylosing spondylitis patients. The disease-linked clones had a CD8+ phenotype and were found at relatively low frequencies in peripheral blood. Blood from ankylosing spondylitis patients appeared to be characterized by a TCR beta motif composed of 7 to 9 highly homologous amino acid variants. Some motif variants had previously been reported in the synovial fluid and blood of reactive arthritis patients, which suggests shared mechanisms of disease initiation.

This clonotype has a count of ten or more. The clone's antigen remains unknown. No quality values exist for individual bases; no much larger clone is one base distant. The sequencer was an Illumina HiSeq 2500. Quantitative 5'-RACE with molecular barcodes was the method used to prepare the TCR beta libraries. In the authors' own workflow: A new computational method based on a probabilistic model of VDJ rearrangement was used to identify disease-linked TCR variants. TCRdb passed the public sequencing reads through fastp at Q25 and MiXCR, retaining productive beta sequences. Each entry is one CDR3 protein sequence, shown with its most common DNA and genes. The V and J calls here are based on TCRdb, not the publication. Recorded for this sample are a few hundred thousand distinct CDR3 sequences; roughly 8% of them occurred a single time. The ten largest make up approximately 14% of the sample. Between the V and J ends, shortened by 0 bases and 11 bases respectively, the junction contains 19 bases. Reading the germline V gene gives CDR1 LGHNA and CDR2 YSLEER. Reading from cysteine to phenylalanine, the CDR3 counts 15 amino acids. Only the CDR3 DNA is retained, 45 bases long and in frame from the first base.

The sequenced sample consisted of blood, either unsorted or a sorted T cell fraction (not recorded which). The V gene is TRBV4-3 and the J gene is TRBJ1-1; perhaps TRBD1 is the D gene, with 6 bases matching. The receptor's source is a male donor with ankylosing spondylitis. The nucleotide sequence is given as TGCGCCAGCAGCCAAGATGGAAGGGCACAGGGAAACGCTTTCTTT. Its protein reads: CASSQDGRAQGNAFF.